A selection of T cell receptor beta chains follows, all from one sample in a study of control samples from healthy donors and cancer patients. Clones were read by immunoSEQ multiplex PCR, and TCRdb kept only the in-frame ones, dropping some. In the table there are 98,000 or so clones, about 80% of which are singletons. Sample: blood. These receptors came from a woman in her thirties in good health. Each CDR3 is given without its conserved first and last residue. The D gene is left open where the match is weak.

v_gene	j_gene	len	d_gene	CDR3aa
TRBV30	TRBJ2-5	10	TRBD2	AWKAGRETQY
TRBV6-6	TRBJ1-2	13	TRBD1	ASSYLGQGGGGYT
TRBV7-2	TRBJ2-5	11	NA	ASIGPNQETQY
TRBV30	TRBJ1-5	13	NA	AWSGSQRGDGPQH
TRBV19	TRBJ1-1	11	NA	ASSIWGRTEAF
TRBV3-1/TRBV3-2	TRBJ2-7	14	NA	ASSQASAGRVYEQY
TRBV30	TRBJ1-5	12	NA	AWSVLGSNQPQH
TRBV6-5	TRBJ2-7	11	TRBD1	ASGDRDSYEQY
TRBV6-6	TRBJ1-4	11	NA	ASSSLRNEKLF
TRBV6-6	TRBJ1-5	14	TRBD1	ASSPGGYGIPQPQH
TRBV6-6	TRBJ1-3	14	NA	ASRPPAGAAGNTIY
TRBV6-5	TRBJ2-7	13	NA	ASSYTETGHYEQY
TRBV4-3	TRBJ1-2	14	NA	ASSLNKGIYDAGYT
TRBV10-3	TRBJ1-1	12	NA	AISGVGWNTEAF
TRBV19	TRBJ2-5	11	NA	ASNEQRGETQY
TRBV19	TRBJ1-2	13	NA	ASSIVAAPSDGYT
TRBV27	TRBJ1-1	11	NA	ASSYGMNTEAF
TRBV29-1	TRBJ1-1	11	NA	SVVERGFSEAF
TRBV3-1/TRBV3-2	TRBJ2-2	12	NA	ASSPEGNTGELF
TRBV11-2	TRBJ1-1	10	NA	ATTGPNTEAF
TRBV5-5	TRBJ2-5	12	NA	ASSLPSHQETQY
TRBV5-1	TRBJ1-3	14	NA	ASSPRTAFSGNTIY
TRBV6-5	TRBJ2-1	11	NA	ASMGQAGNEQF